This T cell receptor beta chain is from a study of T cells in Graves' hyperthyroidism and ophthalmopathy. Study results and caveats: Most expanded thyroid clonotypes above 0.001 recurred in blood.

The trim removed 4 bases at V and 3 bases at J, leaving 15 bases unmatched. The CDR3 length is 18 residues. Germline CDR1 is SEHNR and CDR2 is FQNEAQ (reference sequence). Amplified TCR beta CDR3 regions derived from RNA transcripts. Using the HTBI primer set, a first-round RT-PCR was run on the TCR CDR3. TCRdb processed the multiplex PCR reads anew with MiXCR; each CDR3 protein has one entry. The sample carries about 530,000 distinct CDR3 sequences, more than 15% recorded once. A Clinical Activity Score of at least 3, a NOSPECS grade of at least 4 and a duration under 3 months were recorded in the ophthalmopathy patients. This clonotype has only a few counts. The antigen is not known.

This TCR was recovered from a woman aged 18-29 years with Graves' ophthalmopathy. This chain connects TRBV7-9 to TRBJ2-3; 8 bases fit TRBD2. The sequenced sample was blood. The CDR3 nucleotides read TGTGCCAGCAGCTCGCGACAGGAGGCCGGGACTAGGACAGATACGCAGTATTTT. Its translation is CASSSRQEAGTRTDTQYF. Using reference TRBV7-9 and TRBJ2-3 for the parts outside the CDR3, the full variable domain is DTGVSQNPRHKITKRGQNVTFRCDPISEHNRLYWYRQTLGQGPEFLTYFQNEAQLEKSRLLSDRFSAERPKGSFSTLEIQRTEQGDSAMYLCASSSRQEAGTRTDTQYFGPGTRLTVL.